The 31 T cell receptor beta chains listed next were all sequenced from one sample in a study of cytomegalovirus exposure and HLA in healthy donors. Amplification used 60 Vbeta primers and 13 Jbeta primers. The method was immunoSEQ multiplex PCR; TCRdb's version includes in-frame clones alone and lacks a portion of them. The sample consists of approximately 97,000 clones, approximately 81% of them appearing once. The specimen sequenced was PBMCs. These receptors all come from a woman aged 40 to 50 in good health and CMV-seropositive.

V usage is TRBV5-1 and J usage is TRBJ2-1; D is ambiguous. Germline V gives CDR1 SGHRS, CDR2 YFSETQ. The CDR3 totals 14 residues. Trimming shortened V by 7 bases and J by 4 bases, and 15 bases separated the two germline ends. The CDR3 DNA follows: TGCGCCAGCTCGAGTGGGCAAAGTTACAATGAGCAGTTCTTC. Translation: CASSSGQSYNEQFF.

The CDR3 coding sequence is TGTGCCCACGCTACGGGGCTGACTAGCGACACCGGGGAGCTGTTTTTT. It codes for CAHATGLTSDTGELFF. V gene TRBV10-3 combines with J gene TRBJ2-2, with 8 bases identical to TRBD2. After removal of 11 bases from V and 3 bases from J, the junction contained 14 bases not matched to a gene. Germline CDR1 ENHRY, CDR2 SYGVKD. The CDR3 runs 16 residues.

This clone was seen only once. This chain links TRBV10-2 with TRBJ2-5; the match to TRBD1 covers 10 bases. The CDR3 consists of 16 residues. Germline CDR1 WSHSY, CDR2 SAAADI. V shed 4 bases and J 4 bases; nucleotides not matched to a gene: 9. The CDR3 protein is CASSGIDRGLGETQYF. CDR3 sequence (DNA): TGCGCCAGCAGTGGGATTGACAGGGGGCTGGGAGAGACCCAGTACTTC.

The chain links TRBV29-1 to TRBJ1-1, with D possibly TRBD1 on 6 matching bases. V lost 4 bases to trimming and J lost 5 bases, with 20 bases between them. The germline CDR1 and CDR2 sequences are SQVTM and ANQGSEA. The length of the CDR3 is 15 residues. The CDR3 sequence: CSVVLYQGIGTEAFF. The CDR3 DNA reads TGCAGCGTTGTTTTGTACCAGGGGATAGGAACTGAAGCTTTCTTT. Combining the CDR3 with reference TRBV29-1 and TRBJ1-1 gives the whole variable domain SAVISQKPSRDICQRGTSLTIQCQVDSQVTMMFWYRQQPGQSLTLIATANQGSEATYESGFVIDKFPISRPNLTFSTLTVSNMSPEDSSIYLCSVVLYQGIGTEAFFGQGTRLTVV.

The genes are TRBV5-6 and TRBJ2-1, with 8 bases matching TRBD1. The V gene's germline CDR1 is SGHDT and CDR2 YYEEEE. The CDR3 is 15 amino acids. J gave up 3 bases and V 0 bases, and 2 bases lay outside the gene matches. The CDR3 sequence: CASSLGTGFYNEQFF. CDR3 nucleotides: TGTGCCAGCAGCTTGGGGACAGGGTTCTACAATGAGCAGTTCTTC.

This sequence joins TRBV27 and TRBJ2-7, with 9 bases aligning to TRBD1. Germline V lookup: CDR1 MNHEY, CDR2 SMNVEV (reference sequence). The CDR3 sequence is 15 residues long. The trim removed 6 bases at V and 2 bases at J, leaving 8 bases unmatched. The CDR3 DNA reads as TGTGCCAGCAGCCTCACAGGGGGCATGGCCTACGAGCAGTACTTC. Its translation is CASSLTGGMAYEQYF.

The gene calls are TRBV9 and TRBJ2-1; 11 bases are a match to TRBD2. In germline, CDR1 is SGDLS, CDR2 YYNGEE. Unmatched junction bases numbered 2, after V lost 2 bases and J lost 4 bases. The CDR3 spans 15 residues. The CDR3 DNA reads as TGTGCCAGCAGCGTCGGACTAGCGGGTTACAATGAGCAGTTCTTC. Amino acids: CASSVGLAGYNEQFF.

This rearrangement joins TRBV6-6 to TRBJ2-1, with 14 bases fitting TRBD2. The CDR3 spans 15 residues. The germline V gene has CDR1 MNHNY and CDR2 SVGAGI (reference sequence). V was pared by 6 bases and J by 7 bases, with 5 bases of the junction left unmatched. CDR3 DNA: TGTGCCAGCAGGTCCGGGACTAGCGGGGGAAATGAGCAGTTCTTC. It encodes CASRSGTSGGNEQFF.

The chain joins TRBV6-1 to TRBJ2-1; the D gene is possibly TRBD1 (6 bases). CDR3 size: 14 residues. Germline values: CDR1 MNHNS, CDR2 SASEGT. V lost 4 bases, J lost 4 bases, and 11 bases lay in between. CDR3 in DNA: TGTGCCAGCAGTGCAAGACAGGTTTACAATGAGCAGTTCTTC. Residues: CASSARQVYNEQFF.

The CDR3 sequence is CASSKDRREFPYEQYF. The CDR3 DNA follows: TGTGCCAGCAGCAAAGACAGGCGGGAGTTTCCCTACGAGCAGTACTTC. The V and J genes are TRBV21-1 and TRBJ2-7; the DNA was not compared with TRBD2, the D call given in the table. TRBV21-1 corresponds to a pseudogene. There are 16 residues in the CDR3.

V gene TRBV15 combines with J gene TRBJ2-2; TRBD2 aligns across 11 bases. The CDR3 is made up of 16 amino acids. Germline-derived CDR1 and CDR2 are LNHNV and YYDKDF (reference sequence). Trimming took 5 bases from V and 6 from J; bases not matched to a gene: 8. The CDR3 DNA reads as TGTGCCACCAGCCGCAGGACTAGCGGGCGAGCCGGGGAGCTGTTTTTT. Residues: CATSRRTSGRAGELFF.

The chain links TRBV5-1 to TRBJ2-5; D unresolved. The germline V gene encodes CDR1 SGHRS and CDR2 YFSETQ. The CDR3 totals 15 residues. V was pared by 0 bases and J by 4 bases, with 13 bases between. The DNA for the CDR3 is TGCGCCAGCAGCTTGGACGGTGGGCGTCGAGAGACCCAGTACTTC. Its translation is CASSLDGGRRETQYF.

This rearrangement joins TRBV4-2 to TRBJ2-1; 11 bases map to TRBD2. In germline, CDR1 is LGHNA, CDR2 YNFKEQ. This CDR3 is 15 amino acids long. V shed 4 bases, J shed 3 bases, and the junction held 2 bases outside the gene matches. CDR3 DNA: TGTGCCAGCAGCCCGACTAGCGGGGACTACAATGAGCAGTTCTTC. Protein product: CASSPTSGDYNEQFF.

The chain links TRBV10-2 to TRBJ2-7; 10 bases align to TRBD1. V shed 3 bases, J shed 6 bases, and the junction held 11 bases outside the gene matches. The CDR3 runs 16 residues. CDR1 and CDR2 (germline): WSHSY, SAAADI. The CDR3 DNA reads TGCGCCAGCAGTGACCCGACAGGGGGCATCTTCGGCGAGCAGTACTTC. As protein: CASSDPTGGIFGEQYF.

The chain recombines TRBV6-6 with TRBJ2-7, with D maybe TRBD2 (6 bases). The CDR3 loop spans 16 amino acids. The V and J ends lost 1 base and 0 bases respectively, with 13 bases between them. Germline CDR1 and CDR2: MNHNY and SVGAGI (reference sequence). The CDR3 nucleotides are TGTGCCAGCAGTTACTTGTCGGGAGTGCGCTCCTACGAGCAGTACTTC. This encodes CASSYLSGVRSYEQYF.

This chain uses TRBV28 with TRBJ1-5; D remains ambiguous. With 1 base removed from V and 2 bases from J, the gap between germline ends came to 9 bases. The germline V gene has CDR1 MDHEN and CDR2 SYDVKM. This CDR3 has 15 residues. The CDR3 loop is CASSLLTGGNQPQHF. CDR3 DNA sequence: TGTGCCAGCAGTTTATTGACGGGAGGCAATCAGCCCCAGCATTTT.

A single count supports this clone. The chain employs TRBV19 and TRBJ2-1; a possible D gene is TRBD1 (5 bases). V shed 6 bases and J shed 4 bases, with 16 bases lying between them. Germline V CDR1 and CDR2: LNHDA, SQIVND (reference sequence). CDR3 length equals 15 residues. CDR3 sequence: CASRSTVLGYNEQFF. For the CDR3, the DNA is TGTGCCAGTAGGTCGACAGTTCTGGGGTACAATGAGCAGTTCTTC.

The chain couples TRBV5-4 to TRBJ1-5; D gene unclear. CDR3 size: 12 residues. V was trimmed by 2 bases and J by 5 bases, leaving 5 bases between them. The germline CDR1 and CDR2 sequences are SGHNT and YYREEE (reference sequence). CDR3 in amino acids: CASSFHDQPQHF. CDR3 in DNA: TGTGCCAGCAGCTTCCATGATCAGCCCCAGCATTTT.

Turning to this clone: Different DNA sequences within this sample yield the same CDR3. This chain joins TRBV6-4 and TRBJ1-2; maybe TRBD1 (6 bases). V was trimmed by 2 bases and J by 6 bases, leaving 13 bases between them. Germline CDR1 reads MRHNA; CDR2 reads SNTAGT. The CDR3 length is 14 residues. The CDR3 reads CASSDGRAGDGYTF. The CDR3 nucleotides are TGTGCCAGCAGTGACGGGAGGGCAGGGGATGGCTACACCTTC.

The chain couples TRBV4-1 to TRBJ1-1, with 7 positions matching TRBD1. The CDR3 has 14 residues. Trimming at V came to 4 bases and at J to 0 bases, leaving 2 bases not matched to a gene. In germline, CDR1 is MGHRA, CDR2 YSYEKL. The CDR3 DNA follows: TGCGCCAGCAGCCTAGGGGGCATGAACACTGAAGCTTTCTTT. It specifies CASSLGGMNTEAFF.

The rearrangement joins TRBV4-1 to TRBJ2-4, with D tentatively TRBD2 (6 bases). Germline CDR1 MGHRA, CDR2 YSYEKL. V lost 4 bases and J 8 bases, leaving 12 bases between the germline ends. The length of the CDR3 is 13 residues. The CDR3 DNA follows: TGCGCCAGCAGCCGAGAGTGGGAGGACATTCAGTACTTC. Its translation is CASSREWEDIQYF.

CDR3 in amino acids: CATNPSGTGQFEQYF. DNA for the CDR3: TGTGCCACCAACCCCTCCGGGACAGGGCAATTCGAGCAGTACTTC. J is TRBJ2-7 and V is TRBV10-3; 9 bases align to TRBD1. This CDR3 has 15 amino acids. Germline assignment: CDR1 ENHRY and CDR2 SYGVKD. The J segment lost 6 bases and the V segment lost 10 bases, leaving 16 bases of the junction unmatched.

This rearrangement joins TRBV11-1 to TRBJ2-7; D perhaps matches TRBD2 (5 bases). Germline lookup yields CDR1 SGHAT and CDR2 FQDESV (reference sequence). The CDR3 contains 14 residues. V was pared by 5 bases and J by 5 bases, with 16 bases between. CDR3 nucleotide sequence: TGTGCCAGCAGCCCCCTGAGGGTTGCCGACGAGCAGTACTTC. It encodes CASSPLRVADEQYF.

J is TRBJ2-1 and V is TRBV5-4, with TRBD2 matching 8 bases. With 1 base clipped from V and 6 bases from J, the junction kept 6 bases outside the gene matches. Germline V gene lookup returns CDR1 SGHNT and CDR2 YYREEE (reference sequence). The CDR3 runs to 15 residues. The CDR3 sequence is CASSLLASGFNEQFF. In DNA, the CDR3 is TGTGCCAGCAGCTTGTTGGCTAGCGGGTTCAATGAGCAGTTCTTC.

The chain links TRBV2 to TRBJ2-2; TRBD1 matches at 10 bases. Germline CDR1 reads SNHLY; CDR2 reads FYNNEI. The trim removed 7 bases at V and 8 bases at J, leaving 10 bases unmatched. The CDR3 sequence is 15 residues long. CDR3 coding DNA: TGTGCCAGCAAAGACAGGGGGCTAATTTGGGGGGAGCTGTTTTTT. The encoded protein is CASKDRGLIWGELFF.

This clone was recorded once. The V call is TRBV4-1, the J call TRBJ1-2, with 9 bases aligning to TRBD1. V trimming: 1 base; J trimming: 4 bases; junction bases outside the gene matches: 10. This CDR3 has 17 residues. Germline lookup yields CDR1 MGHRA and CDR2 YSYEKL. The CDR3 protein is CASSQVGTGKFRYGYTF. The CDR3 nucleotides are TGCGCCAGCAGCCAAGTGGGGACAGGGAAATTTCGCTATGGCTACACCTTC.

The V call is TRBV5-1, the J call TRBJ2-7; D perhaps matches TRBD2 (6 bases). Germline CDR1 and CDR2: SGHRS and YFSETQ. CDR3 length: 13 amino acids. With 4 bases removed from V and 3 bases from J, the gap between germline ends came to 11 bases. CDR3 sequence reads: CASSAGRLYEQYF. The CDR3 DNA reads as TGCGCCAGCAGCGCGGGACGGCTCTACGAGCAGTACTTC.

The V call is TRBV29-1, the J call TRBJ2-7; TRBD2 matches at 10 bases. The CDR3 is 15 residues long. Trimming removed 3 bases from V and 3 bases from J; junction bases left unmatched: 8. Germline V CDR1 and CDR2: SQVTM, ANQGSEA. The CDR3 coding sequence is TGCAGCGTTGAGCCAGCGGGAGGGCCGGGCTACGAGCAGTACTTC. Protein: CSVEPAGGPGYEQYF.

The chain employs TRBV5-6 and TRBJ2-3, with 15 bases identical to TRBD2. CDR3 length equals 18 residues. Germline V CDR1 and CDR2: SGHDT, YYEEEE. V lost 3 bases and J lost 3; bases outside the gene matches: 8. The CDR3 protein is CASSSGLAGGGVTDTQYF. CDR3 bases: TGTGCCAGCAGCTCGGGACTAGCGGGAGGAGGGGTTACAGATACGCAGTATTTT. The variable domain in full, with the rest retrieved from reference TRBV5-6 and TRBJ2-3, is DAGVTQSPTHLIKTRGQQVTLRCSPKSGHDTVSWYQQALGQGPQFIFQYYEEEERQRGNFPDRFSGHQFPNYSSELNVNALLLGDSALYLCASSSGLAGGGVTDTQYFGPGTRLTVL.

This chain uses TRBV29-1 with TRBJ2-7; 11 bases align to TRBD2. CDR1 is SQVTM, CDR2 ANQGSEA, per germline. Trimming cost V 6 bases and J 5 bases; bases outside gene matches: 3. The CDR3 is 12 residues long. The CDR3 spells CSVETSGNEQYF. CDR3 coding DNA: TGCAGCGTGGAGACTAGCGGGAACGAGCAGTACTTC.

The rearrangement joins TRBV18 to TRBJ1-5, with D possibly TRBD1 on 5 matching bases. This CDR3 comprises 14 residues. Germline V gene sequence: CDR1 KGHSH, CDR2 LQKENI. The V gene lost 8 bases and the J gene lost 5 bases, with 16 bases spanning the gap. The CDR3 coding sequence is TGTGCCAGCGGAGGGACGGGGGGTTATCAGCCCCAGCATTTT. It translates to CASGGTGGYQPQHF.